This T cell receptor beta chain emerged from a study of shared clonotypes between healthy human individuals (TCRdb year 2020). Study-wide context: The cohort comprised two women and a few men aged 18 to 49 years. For each donor, three plates each were used for CD4 naive and CD4 memory, two plates were used for CD8 naive, and one plate was used for CD8 memory. To estimate repertoire size and how much clonotype sharing occurs between individuals, the study deeply sequenced the blood TCR repertoires of roughly 5 healthy adults. Libraries were prepared and TCR repertoires were sequenced by different laboratories using diverse techniques, in order to increase sequencing depth and limit assay-specific biases. Between about 0.94 and 8.9 billion PBMCs per donor were obtained by leukapheresis.

What the authors observed across the whole study: Even with the large sequencing depth, rarefaction of the sorted-subset datasets indicated that sequencing was incomplete. Pairwise subsampling indicated that sequencing depth was expected to affect the degree of clonotype sharing among donors. Estimated clonotype richness was generally larger for naive than for memory subsets. Only blood was sampled, and tissue TCR repertoires likely differ from those in blood. The genetic and exposure-history diversity represented was limited by the small number of donors. Around 5% of naive CD4, 3% to 3.5% of naive CD8, approximately 2.2% of memory CD4, and over 0.35% of memory CD8 clonotypes were shared across several donors. Compared with non-shared clonotypes, the clonotypes found in all four sorted-subset donors had higher generation probabilities.

CD8 naive samples were CD45RO-negative cells positively selected for CCR7, giving a CD45RA+CCR7+ population that excluded TemRA cells. Donors were healthy HIV-negative adults with no recently reported acute infections or vaccinations. All donors were Caucasian adults living in Nashville, Tennessee, USA. Blood was obtained by leukapheresis, after which PBMCs were separated by Ficoll-Histopaque density gradient centrifugation and cryopreserved in liquid nitrogen vapor phase. Analytical flow cytometry was used to check the purity and quantity of every magnetically sorted T cell population. Genomic DNA was isolated from each sorted fraction and quantified by UV absorbance on a Nanodrop 2000c. For this clone: The antigen it binds to is not known. No base quality information exists; no much larger clone differs at one position.

The germline V end is reduced by 5 bases and the J end by 4 bases; junction bases left unmatched: 13. The CDR3 has 16 amino acids, counting the end cysteine and phenylalanine. This entry keeps only the CDR3 DNA: 48 bases, framed from base 1. According to the germline V gene, CDR1 reads MDHEN and CDR2 reads SYDVKM. Using the deep immunoSEQ assay, multiplex PCR amplified TCR CDR3 regions from genomic DNA. Extracted genomic DNA from each cell subset was distributed evenly across all wells of several immunoSEQ 96-well plates, and each plate was treated as a replicate. For sorted subsets, about 200 ng genomic DNA, equal to 30,000 to 35,000 T cell genomes, was loaded into each replicate PCR. Purified libraries were quantified with a Qubit 3.0 fluorometer, sized on a Bioanalyzer 2100, and re-quantified with the KAPA Library Quantification kit. Each immunoSEQ 96-well plate was sequenced on its own single-read 150-cycle Illumina NextSeq 550 flow cell. The study's processing was this. Because the immunoSEQ output held only junctional sequences and lacked quality scores, the filtering could not match the filtering applied to full-length reads. Sequences were annotated with PyIR, a Python wrapper for IgBLAST v1.9, using IMGT germline references to assign V/J genes and CDR3. Reads were removed for weak V/J assignments (E-value above 1e-6), missing CDR3, stop codons, out-of-frame junctions, or ambiguous translated residues. V3J clonotypes were defined as sequences sharing the same inferred V gene, J gene, and CDR3 amino acid sequence. Percentage overlap between repertoires was computed as shared unique clonotypes divided by the size of the smaller repertoire. RTK rarefaction, the Chao1 estimator, and Recon v2.1 estimates of unobserved clonotypes were used to assess repertoire richness. Generation probabilities were computed with OLGA for all TCRbeta clonotypes obtained by the gDNA method from a few donors. The clones in this table, taken by TCRdb from immuneACCESS, are in-frame only. Not every clone is retained; where verified, under half of the shortfall comes from an unresolved V gene, and the cause of the rest is unknown. For V, J and clone size, that table is used; D and trimming come from the DNA. This sample gives 1.5 million to 2.5 million clones in total; less than 95% of them show up just once. Together, the top ten hold 0.9% to 1.5% of the sample.

The clonotype was recovered from a young man in good health. The V and J genes are TRBV28 and TRBJ1-1, and 7 junction bases match TRBD1. Sequenced: naive CD8+ T cells sorted from blood. In light of the paper, this sample's cell subset or site label describes: CD45RA+CCR7+. The DNA reads as follows: TGTGCCAGCAGTCGGGACAGCTTAGGGAGTATCACTGAAGCTTTCTTT. It translates to CASSRDSLGSITEAFF. With the portions outside the CDR3 filled from the reference TRBV28 and TRBJ1-1 genes, the complete variable region becomes DVKVTQSSRYLVKRTGEKVFLECVQDMDHENMFWYRQDPGLGLRLIYFSYDVKMKEKGDIPEGYSVSREKKERFSLILESASTNQTSMYLCASSRDSLGSITEAFFGQGTRLTVV.